This T cell receptor (beta chain) was recovered during a study of T cell responses to AZD1222 COVID-19 vaccine. Measured with immunoSEQ multiplex PCR; TCRdb has only the in-frame clones, and not every one. The data show some 110,000 clones, around 90% seen once. Findings of the study overall: At 160-218 and 743-854, vaccine-associated CD4 TCRs were dominant, and they spanned spike. Donors were chiefly white British, with a greater number of females, and clonal diversity was perhaps underestimated. Just 5 to 7 people given AZD1222 tested seropositive at baseline. Two AZD1222 doses significantly raised spike-specific TCR breadth and depth over controls.

Germline loops: CDR1 LGHNA, CDR2 YNFKEQ. The V and J ends lost 0 bases and 7 bases respectively, with 16 bases between them. The CDR3 covers 17 residues. Remarks on this clone: Its target is not known.

The V call is TRBV4-2, the J call TRBJ1-6; D is uncertain. The sample in question was peripheral blood, obtained on day 0 of AZD1222 vaccination. The receptor comes from an adult in good health. The CDR3 sequence is CASSQEFTGLGNSPLHF. The CDR3 nucleotides are TGTGCCAGCAGCCAAGAATTTACCGGGCTCGGGAATTCACCCCTCCACTTT.